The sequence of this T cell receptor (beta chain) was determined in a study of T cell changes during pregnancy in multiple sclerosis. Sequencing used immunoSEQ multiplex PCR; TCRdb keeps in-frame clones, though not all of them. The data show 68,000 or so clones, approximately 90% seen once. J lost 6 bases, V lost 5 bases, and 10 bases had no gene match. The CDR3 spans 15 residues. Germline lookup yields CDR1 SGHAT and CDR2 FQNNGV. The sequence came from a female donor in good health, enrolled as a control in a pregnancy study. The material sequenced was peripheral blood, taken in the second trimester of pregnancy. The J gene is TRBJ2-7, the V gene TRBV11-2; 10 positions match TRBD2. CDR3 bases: TGTGCCAGCAGCCCCCTTCTAGCGGGAGCAAGCGAGCAGTACTTC. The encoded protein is CASSPLLAGASEQYF.